This TCR beta chain was sequenced for a study of T cell responses to AZD1222 COVID-19 vaccine. Profiling relied on immunoSEQ multiplex PCR, and the TCRdb table lists in-frame clones only, not all of them. The sample contains tens of thousands of clones, about nine tenths of which appear only once. Pooling of second doses given at about 4 or about 12 weeks was done. Germline CDR1 is MNHEY and CDR2 is SMNVEV (reference sequence). This CDR3 has 16 amino acids. V lost 6 bases and J 3 bases, leaving 20 bases between the germline ends. The TCR sequence derives from an adult who received the AZD1222 COVID-19 vaccine. The chain uses TRBV27 and TRBJ1-1; tentative D call: TRBD1 (6 bases). Sample: peripheral blood, taken 28 days after the second AZD1222 dose. The CDR3 spells CASSPITINRDTEAFF. The CDR3, as DNA: TGTGCCAGCAGCCCCATCACTATCAACAGGGACACTGAAGCTTTCTTT.